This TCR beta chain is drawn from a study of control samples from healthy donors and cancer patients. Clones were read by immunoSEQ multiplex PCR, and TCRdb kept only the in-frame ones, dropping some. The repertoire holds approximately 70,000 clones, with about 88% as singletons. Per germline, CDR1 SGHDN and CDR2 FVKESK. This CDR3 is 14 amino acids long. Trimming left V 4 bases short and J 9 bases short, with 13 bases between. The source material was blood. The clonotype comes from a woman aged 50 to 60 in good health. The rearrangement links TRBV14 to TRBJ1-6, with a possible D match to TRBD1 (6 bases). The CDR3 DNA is TGTGCCAGCAGCCTACAGGGACGGGGTTCACCCCTCCACTTT. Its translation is CASSLQGRGSPLHF.